This T cell receptor beta chain emerged from a study of T cells in Graves' hyperthyroidism and ophthalmopathy. Study-level points and caveats: Ophthalmopathy and stable hyperthyroidism were told apart by a 13 V-J model.

TCR beta CDR3 sequences were amplified from RNA transcripts. Researchers ran a first-round RT-PCR on the TCR CDR3 using the HTBI primer set. TCRdb called the multiplex PCR reads again in MiXCR, with one record for every CDR3 protein. The sample yields hundreds of thousands of distinct CDR3 sequences, approximately 21% seen once. CDR1 and CDR2 (germline): SEHNR, FQNEAQ (reference sequence). The CDR3 is 16 amino acids. V dropped 1 base and J dropped 1 base, with 12 bases sitting between them. Fresh peripheral blood, about 9.6 ml, yielded the PBMCs. This clonotype was seen at least ten times. The antigen remains unidentified.

The sequencing input was blood. This TCR was recovered from a man aged 30-40 years with Graves' ophthalmopathy. V gene TRBV7-9 combines with J gene TRBJ2-3, with D hard to call. CDR3 coding DNA: TGTGCCAGCAGCTTAGGGGTCGAACTCGGCACAGATACGCAGTATTTT. Its translation is CASSLGVELGTDTQYF.